This T cell receptor (gamma chain) was captured in a study of γδ T cells in repeated Plasmodium falciparum infection. Turning to the study itself: Four controlled malaria infections with P. falciparum NF54 spanned about 600 days. Malian gammadelta TCRs were studied during no-transmission periods and across acute malaria episodes.

This clone was seen at least ten times. The protein TCRdb lists belongs to a much larger clone and differs from this DNA's translation at residue 8, which points to a read error; the protein shown is made from the DNA. The germline gives CDR1 GITISATS, CDR2 ISYDGTV (reference sequence). J lost 4 bases, V lost 2 bases, and 8 bases had no gene match. This CDR3 has 14 amino acids. TCRdb re-called clones from the multiplex PCR reads using CATT. The sample carries 12,000 to 15,000 gamma-chain clones, around 1.5% recorded once. Flow sorting of PBMC yielded separate Vgamma9/Vdelta2+ and Vdelta2-negative gammadelta T cell populations for bulk repertoire analysis.

The TCR comes from a pool of human donors (malaria-infected and uninfected, not separated). Source material: gamma-delta T cells from blood. The V call is TRGV9, the J call TRGJ1 or TRGJ2. CDR3 in DNA: TGTGCCTTGTGGGAGGAATTCAACTATTATAAGAAACTCTTT. This gives the protein CALWEEFNYYKKLF.